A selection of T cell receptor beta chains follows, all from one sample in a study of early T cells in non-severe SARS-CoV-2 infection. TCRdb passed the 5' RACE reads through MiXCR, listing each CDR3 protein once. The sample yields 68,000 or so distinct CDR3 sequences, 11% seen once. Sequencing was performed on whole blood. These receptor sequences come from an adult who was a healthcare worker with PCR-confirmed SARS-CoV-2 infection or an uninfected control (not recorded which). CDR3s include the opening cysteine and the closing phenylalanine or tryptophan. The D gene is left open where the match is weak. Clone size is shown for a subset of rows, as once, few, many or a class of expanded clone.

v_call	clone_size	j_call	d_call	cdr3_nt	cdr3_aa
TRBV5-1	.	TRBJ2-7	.	TGCGCCAGCGGGAGGGACACCGCCTACGAGCAGTACTTC	CASGRDTAYEQYF
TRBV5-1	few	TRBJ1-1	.	TGCGCCAGCAGCTCCGAAGCTTTCGAAGCTTTCTTT	CASSSEAFEAFF
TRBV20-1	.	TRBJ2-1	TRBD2	TGCAGTGCTCCGCTCCCAGCGGGAGGGCCCGGTGAGCAGTTCTTC	CSAPLPAGGPGEQFF
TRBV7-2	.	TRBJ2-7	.	TGTGCCAGCAGCTCAGCGGGCTTTAACGAGCAGTACTTC	CASSSAGFNEQYF
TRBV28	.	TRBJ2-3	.	TGTGCTACGAACACAGATACGCAGTATTTT	CATNTDTQYF
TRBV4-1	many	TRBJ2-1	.	TGCGCCAGCAGCCAAAGAACCCAGGACTACAATGAGCAGTTCTTC	CASSQRTQDYNEQFF
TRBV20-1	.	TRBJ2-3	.	TGCAGTCCTGATTTTGGGACTTCGGATACGCAGTATTTT	CSPDFGTSDTQYF
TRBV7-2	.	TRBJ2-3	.	TGTGCCAGCAGCTCAGCTGCAGATACGCAGTATTTT	CASSSAADTQYF
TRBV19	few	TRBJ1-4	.	TGTGCCAGTAGTATTACGGGAGATAAACTGTTTTTT	CASSITGDKLFF
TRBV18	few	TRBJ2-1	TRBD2	TGTGCCAGCTCACCACCGACTAGCGGGACCTCCTACAATGAGCAGTTCTTC	CASSPPTSGTSYNEQFF
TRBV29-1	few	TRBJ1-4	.	TGCAGCGTTGGGGGATTTAATGAAAAACTGTTTTTT	CSVGGFNEKLFF
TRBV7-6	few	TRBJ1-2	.	TGTGCCAGCAGCTTAGACAATTATGGCTACACCTTC	CASSLDNYGYTF
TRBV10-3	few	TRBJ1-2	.	TGTGCCATCAGTGGAGGTGGAGGGGTAGGCTACACCTTC	CAISGGGGVGYTF
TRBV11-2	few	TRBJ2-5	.	TGTGCCAGCAGCCCACTTAGGGGAGAGACCCAGTACTTC	CASSPLRGETQYF